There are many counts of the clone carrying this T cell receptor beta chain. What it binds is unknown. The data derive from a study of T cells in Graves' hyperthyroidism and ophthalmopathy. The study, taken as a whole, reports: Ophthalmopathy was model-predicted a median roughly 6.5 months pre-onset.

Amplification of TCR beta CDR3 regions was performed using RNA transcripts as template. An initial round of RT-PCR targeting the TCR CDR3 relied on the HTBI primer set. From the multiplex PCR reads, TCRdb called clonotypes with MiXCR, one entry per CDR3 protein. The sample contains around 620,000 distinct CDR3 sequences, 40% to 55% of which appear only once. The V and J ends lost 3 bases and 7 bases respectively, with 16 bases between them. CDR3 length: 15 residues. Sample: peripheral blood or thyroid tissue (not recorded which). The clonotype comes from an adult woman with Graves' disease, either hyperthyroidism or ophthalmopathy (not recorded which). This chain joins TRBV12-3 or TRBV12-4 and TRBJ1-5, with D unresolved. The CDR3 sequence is CASSFGLLGKQPQHF. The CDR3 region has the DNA TGTGCCAGCAGTTTTGGTCTGTTGGGAAAACAGCCCCAGCATTTT.